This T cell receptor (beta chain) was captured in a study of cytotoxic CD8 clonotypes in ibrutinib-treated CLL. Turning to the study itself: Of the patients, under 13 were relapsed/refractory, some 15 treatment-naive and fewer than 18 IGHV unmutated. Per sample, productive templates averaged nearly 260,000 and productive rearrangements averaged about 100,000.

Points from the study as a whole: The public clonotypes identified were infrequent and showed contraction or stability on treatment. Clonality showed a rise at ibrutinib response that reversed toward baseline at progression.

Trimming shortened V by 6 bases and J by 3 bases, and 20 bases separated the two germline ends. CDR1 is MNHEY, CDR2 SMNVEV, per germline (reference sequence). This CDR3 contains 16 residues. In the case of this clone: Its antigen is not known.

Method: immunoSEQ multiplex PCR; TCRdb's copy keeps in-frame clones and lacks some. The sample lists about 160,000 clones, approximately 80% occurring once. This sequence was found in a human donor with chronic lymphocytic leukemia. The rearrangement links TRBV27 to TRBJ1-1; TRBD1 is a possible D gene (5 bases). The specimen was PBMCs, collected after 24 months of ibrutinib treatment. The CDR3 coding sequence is TGTGCCAGCAGATTCCCCCGGGACTTACTGTACACTGAAGCTTTCTTT. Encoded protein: CASRFPRDLLYTEAFF.